This T cell receptor (beta chain) was found in a study of follicular helper T cells after annual influenza vaccination. Overall study: Across the 2013-2014, 2014-2015 and 2015-2016 vaccination seasons, some subjects were resampled. Whole-study results and caveats: Successive annual vaccinations recalled a recurrent oligoclonal ICOS+CD38+ cTfh response with influenza-specific clonotypes.

This clone was seen just once. Its target is unknown. Between the trimmed V and J ends, which lost 5 bases and 0 bases, there was a span of 8 bases. The CDR3 is 14 residues long. Germline V gene sequence: CDR1 MNHNS, CDR2 SASEGT. TCRdb's table, derived via immunoSEQ multiplex PCR, lists solely in-frame clones and lacks some. The sample contains fewer than 11,000 clones, around 85% of which appear only once. Time point described: 2015-2016 season, pre-vaccination. No donor had influenza vaccine in the prior 6 months; all lived in the community. J is TRBJ2-1 and V is TRBV6-1, with a weak D call TRBD1 (5 bases). The sequences come from CXCR5+ CD38- circulating T follicular helper cells from blood, collected on the day of influenza vaccination. Subset defined: circulating Tfh, non-naive CD4+CXCR5+PD-1+ (ICOS+CD38+ or ICOS-CD38-). The origin of this receptor is an adult who received the influenza vaccine. The CDR3: CASSITGSYNEQFF. In DNA, the CDR3 is TGTGCCAGCAGTATTACAGGCTCCTACAATGAGCAGTTCTTC.